Each of the 21 T cell receptor beta chains below was sequenced from the same sample in a study of blood T cell repertoires in COVID-19. Data came from immunoSEQ multiplex PCR; TCRdb stores just in-frame clones and leaves some out. The sample lists 120,000 to 150,000 clones, 87% occurring once. What was sequenced was PBMCs or T cells enriched from blood (not recorded which). The origin of the receptors is a woman between 40 and 55 years old who had been exposed to COVID-19.

J is TRBJ1-6 and V is TRBV5-5; TRBD1 is a possible D gene (6 bases). The length of the CDR3 is 17 residues. The germline CDR1 and CDR2 sequences are SGHKS and YYEKEE (reference sequence). Trimming cost V 1 base and J 7 bases, with 18 bases left between them. The CDR3 sequence is CASSLTMRGGENSPLHF. In DNA form, the CDR3 reads TGTGCCAGCAGCTTGACGATGAGGGGGGGCGAGAATTCACCCCTCCACTTT.

The chain links TRBV6-1 to TRBJ2-1; D perhaps matches TRBD2 (5 bases). The CDR3 is made up of 16 amino acids. V was trimmed by 3 bases and J by 2 bases, leaving 14 bases between them. Germline lookup yields CDR1 MNHNS and CDR2 SASEGT. CDR3 coding DNA: TGTGCCAGCAGTGATAAATTAGGGAGTCCCTACAATGAGCAGTTCTTC. Translated, it gives CASSDKLGSPYNEQFF.

This sequence joins TRBV9 and TRBJ1-6; 7 nucleotides line up with TRBD1. CDR3 length equals 17 residues. Germline V gives CDR1 SGDLS, CDR2 YYNGEE. The V and J ends lost 2 bases and 7 bases, in that order; junction bases with no gene match: 12. In DNA form, the CDR3 reads TGTGCCAGCAGCGTGGGGGTTGGAGGGACAGAGAATTCACCCCTCCACTTT. It is translated as CASSVGVGGTENSPLHF.

The sample holds one count of this clone. The chain uses TRBV7-6 and TRBJ2-6, with D perhaps matching TRBD2 (6 bases). Germline V gene data show CDR1 as SGHVS and CDR2 as FNYEAQ. This CDR3 is 16 amino acids long. Trimming took off 2 bases at V and 0 bases at J, with 8 bases between the two ends. The CDR3 here is CASSLRGYSGANVLTF. DNA of the CDR3: TGTGCCAGCAGCTTACGGGGGTACTCTGGGGCCAACGTCCTGACTTTC.

The chain links TRBV6-2 or TRBV6-3 to TRBJ1-4, with 7 positions matching TRBD1. Germline lookup yields CDR1 MNHEY and CDR2 SVGEGT. There are 16 residues in the CDR3. The junction had 4 bases not matched to a gene; V was cut back by 2 bases and J by 1 base. The DNA of the CDR3 is TGTGCCAGCAGTTACGGAGGGGGCGTAACTAATGAAAAACTGTTTTTT. Translated: CASSYGGGVTNEKLFF.

This clone was picked up one time. The chain links TRBV29-1 to TRBJ2-1, with D perhaps TRBD1 (5 bases). This CDR3 has 16 residues. Germline assignment: CDR1 SQVTM and CDR2 ANQGSEA. V dropped 0 bases and J dropped 0 bases, with 12 bases sitting between them. CDR3 region: CSVEDLRTSSYNEQFF. The DNA of the CDR3 is TGCAGCGTTGAAGATCTTAGGACAAGCTCCTACAATGAGCAGTTCTTC.

The chain is built from TRBV19 and TRBJ2-3, with 10 bases lining up with TRBD2. V lost 4 bases and J lost 5; bases outside the gene matches: 3. This CDR3 contains 14 residues. Germline CDR1 LNHDA, CDR2 SQIVND (reference sequence). The CDR3 loop is CASSTRLAGDTQYF. The CDR3 DNA reads as TGTGCCAGTAGTACTCGACTAGCGGGAGATACGCAGTATTTT. Full variable domain (missing parts from reference TRBV19 and TRBJ2-3): DGGITQSPKYLFRKEGQNVTLSCEQNLNHDAMYWYRQDPGQGLRLIYYSQIVNDFQKGDIAEGYSVSREKKESFPLTVTSAQKNPTAFYLCASSTRLAGDTQYFGPGTRLTVL.

The CDR3 sequence is CSARGGYTF. CDR3 in DNA: TGCAGTGCCCGAGGGGGCTACACCTTC. The V call is TRBV20-1, the J call TRBJ1-2; D not certain. This CDR3 has 9 amino acids. Germline V CDR1 and CDR2: DFQATT, SNEGSKA (reference sequence). V gave up 6 bases and J gave up 8 bases, with 7 bases separating them.

The rearrangement links TRBV19 to TRBJ1-5, with 10 bases identical to TRBD1. This CDR3 comprises 16 residues. J lost 6 bases, V lost 5 bases, and 10 bases had no gene match. Germline V gene data show CDR1 as LNHDA and CDR2 as SQIVND (reference sequence). The CDR3 loop reads CASSSWTGGYVQPQHF. The CDR3 coding sequence is TGTGCCAGTAGTTCGTGGACAGGGGGATATGTTCAGCCCCAGCATTTT.

The rearrangement links TRBV6-6 to TRBJ2-7; 8 bases line up with TRBD2. V lost 6 bases and J lost 6; bases outside the gene matches: 4. The CDR3 contains 12 residues. Germline values: CDR1 MNHNY, CDR2 SVGAGI (reference sequence). The CDR3 sequence: CASSLAGGEQYF. In DNA form, the CDR3 reads TGTGCCAGCAGCCTCGCGGGGGGCGAGCAGTACTTC.

The chain recombines TRBV14 with TRBJ2-2, with D possibly TRBD2 on 5 matching bases. Germline CDR1 is SGHDN and CDR2 is FVKESK. Trimming removed 2 bases from V and 7 bases from J, with 11 bases in between. The CDR3 has 14 amino acids. As DNA, the CDR3 is TGTGCCAGCAGCCAACCGCCGAGCGGCGGGGAGCTGTTTTTT. Its protein is CASSQPPSGGELFF. Full variable domain (missing parts from reference TRBV14 and TRBJ2-2): EAGVTQFPSHSVIEKGQTVTLRCDPISGHDNLYWYRRVMGKEIKFLLHFVKESKQDESGMPNNRFLAERTGGTYSTLKVQPAELEDSGVYFCASSQPPSGGELFFGEGSRLTVL.

This chain connects TRBV4-1 to TRBJ1-4; possible D gene TRBD1, 5 bases. This CDR3 region has 16 residues. V was pared by 4 bases and J by 7 bases, with 19 bases between. CDR1 and CDR2 (germline): MGHRA, YSYEKL. The CDR3 sequence is CASSLNARGVGEKLFF. DNA for the CDR3: TGCGCCAGCAGCCTCAACGCTCGGGGGGTTGGTGAAAAACTGTTTTTT.

This chain uses TRBV9 with TRBJ2-7; 9 bases are a match to TRBD2. J was trimmed by 2 bases and V by 4 bases; bases with no gene match: 13. CDR1 is SGDLS and CDR2 is YYNGEE in the germline V gene. CDR3 length: 17 residues. CDR3 residues: CASSFGSPGLAAYEQYF. The DNA for the CDR3 is TGTGCCAGCAGCTTCGGGAGCCCGGGACTAGCTGCCTACGAGCAGTACTTC.

The genes are TRBV7-2 and TRBJ1-5; 9 nucleotides agree with TRBD1. There are 18 residues in the CDR3. Unmatched junction bases numbered 17, after V lost 2 bases and J lost 9 bases. Germline values: CDR1 SGHTA, CDR2 FQGNSA. Written as DNA, the CDR3 is TGTGCCAGCAGCTTATCCGGGACAGGGATGAAGGGAATGCGGCCCCAGCATTTT. This gives the protein CASSLSGTGMKGMRPQHF. Full variable domain (outside the CDR3, taken from reference TRBV7-2 and TRBJ1-5): GAGVSQSPSNKVTEKGKDVELRCDPISGHTALYWYRQSLGQGLEFLIYFQGNSAPDKSGLPSDRFSAERTGGSVSTLTIQRTQQEDSAVYLCASSLSGTGMKGMRPQHFGDGTRLSIL.

The J gene is TRBJ1-1, the V gene TRBV19; D not resolved. Trimming took off 7 bases at V and 1 base at J, with 13 bases between the two ends. Germline-derived CDR1 and CDR2 are LNHDA and SQIVND (reference sequence). This CDR3 spans 14 amino acids. The CDR3 DNA is TGTGCCAGTACCCAAGGAGGGTCGAACACTGAAGCTTTCTTT. Translated: CASTQGGSNTEAFF.

This chain joins TRBV11-2 and TRBJ2-7; no clear D. The CDR3 contains 12 residues. CDR1 and CDR2 from the germline V gene are SGHAT and FQNNGV. V lost 5 bases, J lost 4 bases, and 9 bases lay in between. Here the CDR3 reads CASSRIVYEQYF. DNA for the CDR3: TGTGCCAGCAGCCGTATTGTGTACGAGCAGTACTTC.

The chain has TRBV27 and TRBJ1-2, with D tentatively TRBD1 (6 bases). This CDR3 is 15 amino acids long. Looked up from germline, CDR1 is MNHEY and CDR2 is SMNVEV (reference sequence). V was cut by 4 bases and J by 9 bases, with 21 bases left in between. CDR3 DNA: TGTGCCAGCAGTTCCGCGGACAGCACGCAGGGGCGCTACACCTTC. Amino acids: CASSSADSTQGRYTF.

CDR3 bases: TGCAGCGTTGAAGAGCCGACAGGGGGGTACGAGCAGTACTTC. It yields the protein CSVEEPTGGYEQYF. The V and J genes are TRBV29-1 and TRBJ2-7; the match to TRBD1 covers 9 bases. CDR1 is SQVTM, CDR2 ANQGSEA, per germline. The trim removed 0 bases at V and 4 bases at J, leaving 4 bases unmatched. This CDR3 spans 14 amino acids.

The rearrangement uses TRBV4-2 and TRBJ2-3; 9 bases agree with TRBD2. The CDR3 length is 16 residues. Trimming at V came to 3 bases and at J to 2 bases, leaving 6 bases not matched to a gene. Germline V gives CDR1 LGHNA, CDR2 YNFKEQ. As DNA, the CDR3 is TGTGCCAGCAGCCATCTTAGCGGGGGTTTCACAGATACGCAGTATTTT. Protein product: CASSHLSGGFTDTQYF.

V usage is TRBV19 and J usage is TRBJ2-1; the D is unclear. Germline CDR1 is LNHDA and CDR2 is SQIVND (reference sequence). Trimming pared 5 bases from V and 8 bases from J, leaving 13 bases between. The CDR3 runs to 13 residues. The CDR3 loop is CASSELYEYEQFF. CDR3 sequence (DNA): TGTGCCAGTAGTGAGCTATACGAGTATGAGCAGTTCTTC. The full variable domain, with the rest looked up from reference TRBV19 and TRBJ2-1, is DGGITQSPKYLFRKEGQNVTLSCEQNLNHDAMYWYRQDPGQGLRLIYYSQIVNDFQKGDIAEGYSVSREKKESFPLTVTSAQKNPTAFYLCASSELYEYEQFFGPGTRLTVL.

CDR3 in DNA: TGTGCCAGCAGCCCGACAGAAATTTCACCCCTCCACTTT. Translated, it gives CASSPTEISPLHF. The chain combines TRBV7-3 with TRBJ1-6, with D possibly matching TRBD1 (5 bases). V was shortened by 5 bases and J by 9 bases, with 11 bases between the two germline ends. This CDR3 spans 13 amino acids. Germline V gene sequence: CDR1 SGHTA, CDR2 FQGTGA. The whole variable domain, filled in from reference TRBV7-3 and TRBJ1-6, reads GAGVSQTPSNKVTEKGKYVELRCDPISGHTALYWYRQSLGQGPEFLIYFQGTGAADDSGLPNDRFFAVRPEGSVSTLKIQRTERGDSAVYLCASSPTEISPLHFGNGTRLTVT.